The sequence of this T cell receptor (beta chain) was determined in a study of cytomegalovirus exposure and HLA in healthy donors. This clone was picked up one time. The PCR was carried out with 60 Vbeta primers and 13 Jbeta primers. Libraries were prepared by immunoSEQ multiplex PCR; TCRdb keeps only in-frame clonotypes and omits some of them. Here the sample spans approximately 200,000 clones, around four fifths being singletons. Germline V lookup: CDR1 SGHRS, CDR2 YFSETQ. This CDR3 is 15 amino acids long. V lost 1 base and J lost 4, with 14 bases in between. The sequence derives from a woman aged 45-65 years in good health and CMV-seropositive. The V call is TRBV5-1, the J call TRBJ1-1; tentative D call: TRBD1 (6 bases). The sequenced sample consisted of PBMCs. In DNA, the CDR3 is TGCGCCAGCAGCTTGCAGGGGTCTTCGGGCACTGAAGCTTTCTTT. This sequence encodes CASSLQGSSGTEAFF.